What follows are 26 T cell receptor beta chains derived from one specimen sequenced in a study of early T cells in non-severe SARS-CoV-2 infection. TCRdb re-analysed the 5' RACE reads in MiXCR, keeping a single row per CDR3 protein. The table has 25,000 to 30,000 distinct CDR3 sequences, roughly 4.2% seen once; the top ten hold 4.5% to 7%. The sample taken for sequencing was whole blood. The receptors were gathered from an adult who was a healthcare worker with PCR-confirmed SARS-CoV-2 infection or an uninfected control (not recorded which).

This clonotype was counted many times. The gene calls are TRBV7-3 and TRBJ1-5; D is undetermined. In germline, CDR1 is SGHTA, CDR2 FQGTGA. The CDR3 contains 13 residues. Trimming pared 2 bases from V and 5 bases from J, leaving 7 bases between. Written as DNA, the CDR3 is TGTGCCAGCAGCTTAGTAAGGGATCAGCCCCAGCATTTT. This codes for CASSLVRDQPQHF.

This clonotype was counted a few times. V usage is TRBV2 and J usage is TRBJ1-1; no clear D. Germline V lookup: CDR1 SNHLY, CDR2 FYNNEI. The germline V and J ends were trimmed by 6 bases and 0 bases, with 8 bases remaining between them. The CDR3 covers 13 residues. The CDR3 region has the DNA TGTGCCAGCAGCTACATAATGAACACTGAAGCTTTCTTT. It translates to CASSYIMNTEAFF.

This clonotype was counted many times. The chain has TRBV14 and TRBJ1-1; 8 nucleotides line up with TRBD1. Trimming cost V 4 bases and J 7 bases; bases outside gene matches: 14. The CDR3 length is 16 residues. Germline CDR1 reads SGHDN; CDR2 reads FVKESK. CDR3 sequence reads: CASSRLGQGSLDEAFF. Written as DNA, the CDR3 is TGTGCCAGCAGCCGCTTAGGACAGGGCTCATTAGATGAAGCTTTCTTT.

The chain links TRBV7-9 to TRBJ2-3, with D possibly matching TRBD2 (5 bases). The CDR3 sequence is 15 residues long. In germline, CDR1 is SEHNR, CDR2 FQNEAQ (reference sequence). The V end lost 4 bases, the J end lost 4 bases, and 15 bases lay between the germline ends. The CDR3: CASSSTTTPPDTQYF. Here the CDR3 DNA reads TGTGCCAGCAGCTCAACGACTACCCCGCCAGATACGCAGTATTTT.

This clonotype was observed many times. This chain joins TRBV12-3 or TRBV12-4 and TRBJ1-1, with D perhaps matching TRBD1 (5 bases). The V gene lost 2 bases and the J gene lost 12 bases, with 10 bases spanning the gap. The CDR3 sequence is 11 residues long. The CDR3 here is CASSLRGEPFF. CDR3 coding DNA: TGTGCCAGCAGTTTAAGGGGTGAGCCTTTCTTT.

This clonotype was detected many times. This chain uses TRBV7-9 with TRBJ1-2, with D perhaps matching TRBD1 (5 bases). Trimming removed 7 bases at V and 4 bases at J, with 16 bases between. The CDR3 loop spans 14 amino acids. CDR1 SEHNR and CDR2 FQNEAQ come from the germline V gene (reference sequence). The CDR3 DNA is TGTGCCAGCAACCCCGGCGGGACTCCCTATGGCTACACCTTC. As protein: CASNPGGTPYGYTF.

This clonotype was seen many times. CDR3 region: CASSPRRDSYEQYF. The CDR3 nucleotides are TGTGCCAGCTCACCCAGACGGGATTCCTACGAGCAGTACTTC. This sequence joins TRBV18 and TRBJ2-7, with D maybe TRBD2 (5 bases). V shed 3 bases and J shed 1 base, with 10 bases lying between them. CDR3 length: 14 amino acids. Per germline, CDR1 KGHSH and CDR2 LQKENI.

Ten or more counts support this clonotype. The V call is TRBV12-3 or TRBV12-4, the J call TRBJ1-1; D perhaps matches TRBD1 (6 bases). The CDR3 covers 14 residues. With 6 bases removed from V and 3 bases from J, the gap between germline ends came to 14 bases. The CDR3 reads CASSPTGLDTEAFF. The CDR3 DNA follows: TGTGCCAGCAGCCCGACAGGTCTCGACACTGAAGCTTTCTTT.

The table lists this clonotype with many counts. The CDR3 spells CASRLQGLGETQYF. The DNA of the CDR3 is TGTGCCAGCAGGTTACAGGGGTTGGGGGAGACCCAGTACTTC. The chain couples TRBV6-5 to TRBJ2-5; 7 bases match TRBD1. The junction had 9 bases not matched to a gene; V was cut back by 6 bases and J by 5 bases. In germline, CDR1 is MNHEY, CDR2 SVGAGI. The CDR3 loop spans 14 amino acids.

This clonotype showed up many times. The CDR3 loop reads CSVEDRQANYGYTF. The CDR3 nucleotides are TGCAGCGTTGAGGACAGGCAAGCTAACTATGGCTACACCTTC. The chain carries TRBV29-1 and TRBJ1-2, with TRBD1 identical over 7 bases. The CDR3 runs to 14 residues. Germline lookup yields CDR1 SQVTM and CDR2 ANQGSEA. The junction had 4 bases not matched to a gene; V was cut back by 3 bases and J by 0 bases.

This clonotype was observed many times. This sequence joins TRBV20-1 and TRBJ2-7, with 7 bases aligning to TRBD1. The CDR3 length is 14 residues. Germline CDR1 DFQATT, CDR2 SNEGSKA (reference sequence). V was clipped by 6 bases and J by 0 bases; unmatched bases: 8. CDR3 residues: CSAKATGTSYEQYF. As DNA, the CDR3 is TGCAGTGCGAAAGCGACAGGGACCTCCTACGAGCAGTACTTC.

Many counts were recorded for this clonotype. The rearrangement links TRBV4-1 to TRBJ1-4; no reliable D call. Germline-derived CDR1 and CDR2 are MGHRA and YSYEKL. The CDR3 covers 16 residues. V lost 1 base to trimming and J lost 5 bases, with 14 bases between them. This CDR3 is CASSQGPGARNEKLFF. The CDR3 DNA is TGCGCCAGCAGCCAAGGACCGGGCGCTAGAAATGAAAAACTGTTTTTT.

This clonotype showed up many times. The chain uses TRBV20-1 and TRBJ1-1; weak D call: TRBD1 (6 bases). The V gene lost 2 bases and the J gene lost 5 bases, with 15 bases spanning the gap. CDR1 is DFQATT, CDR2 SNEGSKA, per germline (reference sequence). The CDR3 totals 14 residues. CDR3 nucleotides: TGCAGTGCTAGACCGGCGGGGGGCAGGACTGAAGCTTTCTTT. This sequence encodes CSARPAGGRTEAFF.

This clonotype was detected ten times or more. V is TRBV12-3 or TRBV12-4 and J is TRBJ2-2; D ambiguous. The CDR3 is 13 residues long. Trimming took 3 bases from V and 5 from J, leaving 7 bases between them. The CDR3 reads CASSFRSTGELFF. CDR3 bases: TGTGCCAGCAGTTTTAGGAGTACCGGGGAGCTGTTTTTT.

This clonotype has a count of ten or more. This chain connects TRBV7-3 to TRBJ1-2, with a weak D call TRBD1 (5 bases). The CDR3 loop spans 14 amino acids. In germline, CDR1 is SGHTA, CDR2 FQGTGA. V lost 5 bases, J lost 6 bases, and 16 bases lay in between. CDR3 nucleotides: TGTGCCAGCAGCCTTCAACCGGGACCCCATGGCTACACCTTC. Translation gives CASSLQPGPHGYTF. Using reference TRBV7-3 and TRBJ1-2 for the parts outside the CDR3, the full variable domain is GAGVSQTPSNKVTEKGKYVELRCDPISGHTALYWYRQSLGQGPEFLIYFQGTGAADDSGLPNDRFFAVRPEGSVSTLKIQRTERGDSAVYLCASSLQPGPHGYTFGSGTRLTVV.

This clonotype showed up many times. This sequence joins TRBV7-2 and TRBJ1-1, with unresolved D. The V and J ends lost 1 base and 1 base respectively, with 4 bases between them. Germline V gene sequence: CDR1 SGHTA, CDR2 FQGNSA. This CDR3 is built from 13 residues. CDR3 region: CASSLGANTEAFF. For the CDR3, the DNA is TGTGCCAGCAGCTTAGGGGCGAACACTGAAGCTTTCTTT.

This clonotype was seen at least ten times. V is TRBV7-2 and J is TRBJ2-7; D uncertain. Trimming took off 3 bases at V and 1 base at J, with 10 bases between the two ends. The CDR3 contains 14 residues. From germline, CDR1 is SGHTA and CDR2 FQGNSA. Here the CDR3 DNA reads TGTGCCAGCAGCTTTGGCGGCTCATCCTACGAGCAGTACTTC. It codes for CASSFGGSSYEQYF. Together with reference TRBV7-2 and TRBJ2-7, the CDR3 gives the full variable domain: GAGVSQSPSNKVTEKGKDVELRCDPISGHTALYWYRQSLGQGLEFLIYFQGNSAPDKSGLPSDRFSAERTGGSVSTLTIQRTQQEDSAVYLCASSFGGSSYEQYFGPGTRLTVT.

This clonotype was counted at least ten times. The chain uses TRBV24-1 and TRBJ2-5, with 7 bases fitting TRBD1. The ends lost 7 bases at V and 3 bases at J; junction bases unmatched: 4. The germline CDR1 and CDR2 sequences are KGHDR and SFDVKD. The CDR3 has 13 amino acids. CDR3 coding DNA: TGTGCCACCAGAGGGGGCCGGGAAGAGACCCAGTACTTC. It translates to CATRGGREETQYF.

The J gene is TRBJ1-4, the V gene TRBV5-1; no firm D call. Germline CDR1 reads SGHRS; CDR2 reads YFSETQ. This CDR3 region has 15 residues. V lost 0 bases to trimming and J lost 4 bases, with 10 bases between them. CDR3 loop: CASSLGRTNNEKLFF. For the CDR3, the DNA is TGCGCCAGCAGCTTGGGACGGACCAATAATGAAAAACTGTTTTTT.

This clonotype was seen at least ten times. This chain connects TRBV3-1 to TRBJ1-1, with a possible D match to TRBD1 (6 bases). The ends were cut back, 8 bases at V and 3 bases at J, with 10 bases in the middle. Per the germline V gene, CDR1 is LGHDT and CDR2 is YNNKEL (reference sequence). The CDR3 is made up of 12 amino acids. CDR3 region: CASGRGDTEAFF. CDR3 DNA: TGTGCCAGCGGTAGGGGGGACACTGAAGCTTTCTTT.

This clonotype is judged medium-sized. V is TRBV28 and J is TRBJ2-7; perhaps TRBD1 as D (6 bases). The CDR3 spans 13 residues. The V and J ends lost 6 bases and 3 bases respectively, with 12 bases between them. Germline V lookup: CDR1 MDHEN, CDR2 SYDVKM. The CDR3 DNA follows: TGTGCCAGCAGAAGACGGACAGACTACGAGCAGTACTTC. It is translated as CASRRRTDYEQYF. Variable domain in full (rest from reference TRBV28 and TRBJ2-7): DVKVTQSSRYLVKRTGEKVFLECVQDMDHENMFWYRQDPGLGLRLIYFSYDVKMKEKGDIPEGYSVSREKKERFSLILESASTNQTSMYLCASRRRTDYEQYFGPGTRLTVT.

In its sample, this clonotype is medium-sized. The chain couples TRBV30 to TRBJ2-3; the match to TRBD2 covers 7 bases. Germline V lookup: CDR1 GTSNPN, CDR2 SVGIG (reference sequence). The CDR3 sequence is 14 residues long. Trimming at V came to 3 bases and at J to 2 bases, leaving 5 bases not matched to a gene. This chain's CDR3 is CAWSAGLSTDTQYF. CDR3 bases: TGTGCCTGGAGCGCGGGACTATCCACAGATACGCAGTATTTT.

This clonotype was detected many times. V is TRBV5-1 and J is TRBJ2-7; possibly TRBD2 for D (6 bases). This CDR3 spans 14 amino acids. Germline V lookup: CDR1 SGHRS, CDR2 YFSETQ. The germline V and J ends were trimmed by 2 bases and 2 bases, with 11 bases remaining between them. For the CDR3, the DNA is TGCGCCAGCAGCTTTAGCGGAGATGCCTACGAGCAGTACTTC. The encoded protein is CASSFSGDAYEQYF.

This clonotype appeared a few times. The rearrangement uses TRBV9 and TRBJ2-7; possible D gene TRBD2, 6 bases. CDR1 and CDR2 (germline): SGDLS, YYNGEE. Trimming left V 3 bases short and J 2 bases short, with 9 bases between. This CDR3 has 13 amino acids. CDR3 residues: CASSGDFPYEQYF. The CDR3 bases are TGTGCCAGCAGCGGGGACTTCCCCTACGAGCAGTACTTC. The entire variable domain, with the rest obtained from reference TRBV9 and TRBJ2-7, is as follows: DSGVTQTPKHLITATGQRVTLRCSPRSGDLSVYWYQQSLDQGLQFLIQYYNGEERAKGNILERFSAQQFPDLHSELNLSSLELGDSALYFCASSGDFPYEQYFGPGTRLTVT.

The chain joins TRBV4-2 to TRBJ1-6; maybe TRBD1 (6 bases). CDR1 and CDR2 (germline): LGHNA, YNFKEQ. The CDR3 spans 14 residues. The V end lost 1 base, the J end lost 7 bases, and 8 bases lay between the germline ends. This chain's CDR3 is CASSQVTGNSPLHF. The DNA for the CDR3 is TGTGCCAGCAGCCAAGTTACAGGGAATTCACCCCTCCACTTT.

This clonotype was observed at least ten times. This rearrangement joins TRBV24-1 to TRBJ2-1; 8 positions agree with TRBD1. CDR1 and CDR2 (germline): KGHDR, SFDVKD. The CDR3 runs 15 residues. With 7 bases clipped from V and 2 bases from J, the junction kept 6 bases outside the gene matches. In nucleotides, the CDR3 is TGTGCCACCAGGGGAGGACAGGGAACCTACAATGAGCAGTTCTTC. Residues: CATRGGQGTYNEQFF.